These 32 T cell receptor beta chains were all obtained from the same sample, sequenced in a study of blood T cell repertoires in COVID-19. Clones were sequenced by immunoSEQ multiplex PCR, and TCRdb holds only the in-frame ones, with some missing. The repertoire includes approximately 270,000 clones, around 93% of them detected once, and approximately 2.7% sits in the top ten. Source material: PBMCs or T cells enriched from blood (not recorded which). These receptors all come from a man in his forties or fifties who had been exposed to COVID-19.

The V and J genes are TRBV5-1 and TRBJ2-3, with a possible D match to TRBD2 (6 bases). The germline CDR1 and CDR2 sequences are SGHRS and YFSETQ. This CDR3 region has 12 residues. V was shortened by 3 bases and J by 4 bases, with 6 bases between the two germline ends. DNA for the CDR3: TGCGCCAGCAGCTCTAGCGCAGATACGCAGTATTTT. Translation: CASSSSADTQYF. Looking up the rest from reference TRBV5-1 and TRBJ2-3 gives the full variable domain: KAGVTQTPRYLIKTRGQQVTLSCSPISGHRSVSWYQQTPGQGLQFLFEYFSETQRNKGNFPGRFSGRQFSNSRSEMNVSTLELGDSALYLCASSSSADTQYFGPGTRLTVL.

The genes are TRBV5-6 and TRBJ1-4; 7 bases are shared with TRBD1. The germline gives CDR1 SGHDT, CDR2 YYEEEE. CDR3 length: 16 residues. J gave up 3 bases and V 0 bases, and 5 bases lay outside the gene matches. CDR3 nucleotide sequence: TGTGCCAGCAGCTTGGCCTTGGGGACAGCTAATGAAAAACTGTTTTTT. Its translation is CASSLALGTANEKLFF.

This chain uses TRBV7-2 with TRBJ2-1; a weak D match, TRBD1 (5 bases). From germline, CDR1 is SGHTA and CDR2 FQGNSA. The CDR3 sequence is 15 residues long. V lost 6 bases to trimming and J lost 10 bases, with 22 bases between them. CDR3: CASSLYQGEIGEQFF. The CDR3, as DNA: TGTGCCAGCAGTTTGTACCAGGGTGAAATAGGAGAGCAGTTCTTC. Together with reference TRBV7-2 and TRBJ2-1, the CDR3 gives the full variable domain: GAGVSQSPSNKVTEKGKDVELRCDPISGHTALYWYRQSLGQGLEFLIYFQGNSAPDKSGLPSDRFSAERTGGSVSTLTIQRTQQEDSAVYLCASSLYQGEIGEQFFGPGTRLTVL.

This chain connects TRBV7-9 to TRBJ2-2, with 7 bases aligning to TRBD1. The germline V gene encodes CDR1 SEHNR and CDR2 FQNEAQ (reference sequence). This CDR3 region has 15 residues. The V gene end was trimmed by 7 bases and the J gene end by 1 base; junction bases not matched to a gene: 6. CDR3 nucleotide sequence: TGTGCCAGCAACAAGGGACAGCTGAACACCGGGGAGCTGTTTTTT. This encodes CASNKGQLNTGELFF.

The rearrangement links TRBV28 to TRBJ1-1, with no clear D. The CDR3 runs to 13 residues. Trimming took 9 bases from V and 0 from J, leaving 11 bases between them. CDR1 is MDHEN and CDR2 is SYDVKM in the germline V gene. The CDR3 loop is CASQINMNTEAFF. CDR3 nucleotide sequence: TGTGCCAGTCAGATTAACATGAACACTGAAGCTTTCTTT.

The chain has TRBV29-1 and TRBJ1-6; TRBD1 aligns across 9 bases. Germline-derived CDR1 and CDR2 are SQVTM and ANQGSEA. V shed 6 bases, J shed 7 bases, and the junction held 7 bases outside the gene matches. The CDR3 is made up of 14 amino acids. The chain's CDR3 is CSVVTGQGNSPLHF. The CDR3 nucleotides read TGCAGCGTAGTCACTGGACAGGGGAATTCACCCCTCCACTTT.

In DNA, the CDR3 is TGTGCCATCAGTGAGTCGTCCAGTAACTATGGCTACACCTTC. This encodes CAISESSSNYGYTF. The chain carries TRBV10-3 and TRBJ1-2; no clear D. Trimming cost V 0 bases and J 1 base, with 6 bases left between them. This CDR3 has 14 residues. Germline V gives CDR1 ENHRY, CDR2 SYGVKD.

The gene calls are TRBV5-5 and TRBJ1-2; a weak D match, TRBD1 (5 bases). The germline V gene encodes CDR1 SGHKS and CDR2 YYEKEE (reference sequence). V dropped 0 bases and J dropped 1 base, with 10 bases sitting between them. The CDR3 is 15 amino acids. The CDR3 bases are TGTGCCAGCAGCTTGGCGGGGGATAGTAACTATGGCTACACCTTC. It codes for CASSLAGDSNYGYTF.

The chain combines TRBV28 with TRBJ1-2, with D maybe TRBD1 (5 bases). The germline V gene encodes CDR1 MDHEN and CDR2 SYDVKM. V was clipped by 4 bases and J by 3 bases, with 12 bases between them. The CDR3 extends over 14 amino acids. The chain's CDR3 is CASSSYRNYYGYTF. The CDR3 DNA follows: TGTGCCAGCAGTTCGTACAGGAATTACTATGGCTACACCTTC.

The rearrangement links TRBV5-1 to TRBJ2-2; D gene uncertain. V lost 4 bases and J 1 base, leaving 8 bases between the germline ends. This CDR3 region has 14 residues. Looked up from germline, CDR1 is SGHRS and CDR2 is YFSETQ. The CDR3: CASSPNRNTGELFF. In DNA form, the CDR3 reads TGCGCCAGCAGCCCCAACAGGAACACCGGGGAGCTGTTTTTT.

The chain uses TRBV10-3 and TRBJ1-2; TRBD1 matches at 7 bases. Germline lookup yields CDR1 ENHRY and CDR2 SYGVKD. CDR3 length: 13 amino acids. V gave up 11 bases and J gave up 4 bases; unmatched junction bases: 10. CDR3 in amino acids: CAAQGVVGYGYTF. The CDR3 DNA sequence: TGTGCCGCCCAGGGGGTCGTCGGCTATGGCTACACCTTC.

The chain combines TRBV28 with TRBJ1-2; possibly TRBD1 for D (6 bases). The length of the CDR3 is 16 residues. The V end was cut by 4 bases, the J end by 4 bases, with 19 bases between. Germline-derived CDR1 and CDR2 are MDHEN and SYDVKM. CDR3: CASSSPARTAFYGYTF. Written as DNA, the CDR3 is TGTGCCAGCAGTTCCCCCGCTCGGACAGCCTTCTATGGCTACACCTTC.

This clone was counted only a few times. This chain links TRBV3-1 (or the pseudogene TRBV3-2) with TRBJ2-7; D ambiguous. This CDR3 has 14 residues. The V end was cut by 1 base, the J end by 6 bases, with 13 bases between. CDR1 LGHDT and CDR2 YNNKEL come from the germline V gene (reference sequence). DNA for the CDR3: TGTGCCAGCAGCCAAGCGAGGTCGGTCCGCGAGCAGTACTTC. This codes for CASSQARSVREQYF.

The V gene is TRBV7-3, the J gene TRBJ2-3; no clear D. The CDR3 is 14 residues long. The V and J ends lost 2 bases and 10 bases respectively, with 16 bases between them. Germline V gives CDR1 SGHTA, CDR2 FQGTGA. The DNA of the CDR3 is TGTGCCAGCAGCTTAGGGCAGTCCAGGATGCCGCAGTATTTT. It codes for CASSLGQSRMPQYF.

The chain recombines TRBV13 with TRBJ2-3, with 11 nucleotides matching TRBD2. This CDR3 is built from 14 residues. The germline V gene encodes CDR1 PRHDT and CDR2 FYEKMQ (reference sequence). The V segment lost 3 bases and the J segment 4 bases; nucleotides outside the gene matches: 0. The CDR3 protein is CASSLGLAADTQYF. CDR3 sequence (DNA): TGTGCCAGCAGCTTGGGACTAGCGGCAGATACGCAGTATTTT.

The V gene is TRBV7-6, the J gene TRBJ2-3, with D perhaps TRBD2 (5 bases). Germline V gives CDR1 SGHVS, CDR2 FNYEAQ. The ends were cut back, 3 bases at V and 3 bases at J, with 16 bases in the middle. CDR3 size: 16 residues. CDR3 amino acids: CASSLRTSPSTDTQYF. CDR3 sequence (DNA): TGTGCCAGCAGCTTGAGGACTTCTCCATCGACAGATACGCAGTATTTT.

The V and J genes are TRBV7-3 and TRBJ2-1, with D tentatively TRBD2 (5 bases). This CDR3 comprises 15 residues. V gave up 2 bases and J gave up 7 bases, with 15 bases separating them. The V gene's germline CDR1 is SGHTA and CDR2 FQGTGA. CDR3 region: CASSLERAPVNEQFF. The CDR3 DNA reads as TGTGCCAGCAGCTTAGAGAGGGCCCCAGTAAATGAGCAGTTCTTC.

This clone was seen a handful of times. The chain employs TRBV7-6 and TRBJ2-7, with TRBD1 as a possible D gene (6 bases). From germline, CDR1 is SGHVS and CDR2 FNYEAQ. The V gene lost 6 bases and the J gene lost 1 base, with 16 bases spanning the gap. CDR3 length equals 15 residues. CDR3 in amino acids: CASSPTGIPSYEQYF. The DNA of the CDR3 is TGTGCCAGCAGTCCAACAGGGATTCCATCCTACGAGCAGTACTTC.

This chain connects TRBV2 to TRBJ2-3, with 7 bases that match TRBD2. CDR1 is SNHLY, CDR2 FYNNEI, per germline. The ends lost 2 bases at V and 4 bases at J; junction bases unmatched: 3. The CDR3 is 14 amino acids. The CDR3 bases are TGTGCCAGCAGTGAATACCGGGGGGCAGATACGCAGTATTTT. This sequence encodes CASSEYRGADTQYF.

DNA for the CDR3: TGTGCCAGCAGTTTGAGGGGGGGGGCGTTTTCGCAGCCCCAGCATTTT. It codes for CASSLRGGAFSQPQHF. V and J are TRBV28 and TRBJ1-5; maybe TRBD1 (6 bases). Germline V gene lookup returns CDR1 MDHEN and CDR2 SYDVKM. CDR3 size: 16 residues. V was clipped by 3 bases and J by 7 bases, with 19 bases between them.

V gene TRBV5-4 combines with J gene TRBJ2-7; 7 bases are shared with TRBD1. The germline CDR1 and CDR2 sequences are SGHNT and YYREEE (reference sequence). V lost 4 bases and J lost 0; bases outside the gene matches: 4. The CDR3 has 14 residues. This CDR3 reads CASSLGTVSYEQYF. CDR3 in DNA: TGTGCCAGCAGCCTCGGGACAGTCTCCTACGAGCAGTACTTC.

The chain combines TRBV11-3 with TRBJ1-1, with D uncertain. Trimming stripped 4 bases from V and 2 bases from J, with 8 bases between. This CDR3 spans 13 amino acids. Germline loops: CDR1 SGHNT, CDR2 YENEEA. The CDR3 DNA reads TGTGCCAGCAGCTATGGCCCCAACACTGAAGCTTTCTTT. It specifies CASSYGPNTEAFF.

The gene calls are TRBV3-1 (or the pseudogene TRBV3-2) and TRBJ2-7; TRBD1 might be the D (5 bases). The length of the CDR3 is 12 residues. Germline V gene lookup returns CDR1 LGHDT and CDR2 YNNKEL (reference sequence). The V end was cut by 3 bases, the J end by 7 bases, with 10 bases between. The DNA of the CDR3 is TGTGCCAGCAGCCAGGGGCCTTGGGAGCAGTACTTC. Protein product: CASSQGPWEQYF.

This chain connects TRBV5-4 to TRBJ1-4, with 9 bases matching TRBD1. V dropped 8 bases and J dropped 7; count of bases not matched to a gene: 6. Germline-derived CDR1 and CDR2 are SGHNT and YYREEE (reference sequence). The CDR3 extends over 13 amino acids. The chain's CDR3 is CASSTGGGEKLFF. The CDR3 bases are TGTGCCAGTTCCACAGGGGGCGGTGAAAAACTGTTTTTT.

This chain uses TRBV12-5 with TRBJ1-1; D not resolved. CDR1 and CDR2 from the germline V gene are LGHNT and FRNRAP. Trimming shortened V by 2 bases and J by 3 bases, and 4 bases separated the two germline ends. The CDR3 loop spans 12 amino acids. The CDR3 bases are TGTGCTAGTGGTTTGTTATACACTGAAGCTTTCTTT. Translation gives CASGLLYTEAFF.

This chain connects TRBV4-3 to TRBJ2-5; 7 nucleotides match TRBD2. The J segment lost 0 bases and the V segment lost 4 bases, leaving 8 bases of the junction unmatched. Germline V CDR1 and CDR2: LGHNA, YSLEER. The CDR3 sequence is 16 residues long. The CDR3 protein is CASSPMGREYQETQYF. DNA of the CDR3: TGCGCCAGCAGCCCCATGGGGAGGGAGTACCAAGAGACCCAGTACTTC.

The rearrangement joins TRBV19 to TRBJ1-5; D ambiguous. Trimming cost V 4 bases and J 3 bases, with 19 bases left between them. This CDR3 region has 17 residues. The germline CDR1 and CDR2 sequences are LNHDA and SQIVND (reference sequence). The CDR3: CASSTPVYFEANQPQHF. The CDR3 DNA is TGTGCCAGTAGTACCCCGGTTTACTTTGAAGCCAATCAGCCCCAGCATTTT.

This sequence joins TRBV13 and TRBJ1-6, with 8 bases identical to TRBD1. The CDR3 covers 15 residues. From germline, CDR1 is PRHDT and CDR2 FYEKMQ (reference sequence). The ends lost 4 bases at V and 7 bases at J; junction bases unmatched: 6. The CDR3 sequence is CASSSRQGSNSPLHF. CDR3 bases: TGTGCCAGCAGCTCGCGACAGGGGTCGAATTCACCCCTCCACTTT.

This clone has only a few counts. The V gene is TRBV4-1, the J gene TRBJ1-5, with 8 bases that match TRBD1. CDR1 MGHRA and CDR2 YSYEKL come from the germline V gene. There are 14 residues in the CDR3. Unmatched junction bases numbered 5, after V lost 5 bases and J lost 5 bases. The CDR3 sequence is CASSAVTGDQPQHF. CDR3 DNA: TGCGCCAGCAGCGCCGTGACAGGGGATCAGCCCCAGCATTTT.

This clone was recorded a few times. The chain links TRBV21-1 to TRBJ2-1; TRBD2, the table's D call, was not compared with the DNA. TRBV21-1 is given as a pseudogene. The CDR3 is 19 amino acids. The CDR3 protein is CASHLKRDGLAGVNNEQFF. The CDR3 DNA is TGTGCCAGCCACCTAAAGAGGGATGGACTAGCGGGAGTAAACAATGAGCAGTTCTTC.

The chain employs TRBV19 and TRBJ1-2; TRBD1 agrees at 7 bases. Trimming removed 0 bases from V and 6 bases from J; junction bases left unmatched: 7. CDR3 length equals 15 residues. CDR1 is LNHDA, CDR2 SQIVND, per germline (reference sequence). CDR3 in DNA: TGTGCCAGTAGTATAGACTACGACAGGGAAGATGGCTACACCTTC. It specifies CASSIDYDREDGYTF.

The chain recombines TRBV7-8 with TRBJ1-2; D possibly corresponds to TRBD1 (5 bases). The germline CDR1 and CDR2 sequences are SGHVS and FQNEAQ. The V end was cut by 5 bases, the J end by 6 bases, with 10 bases between. The CDR3 runs 12 residues. CDR3 bases: TGTGCCAGCAGCCTGGGGGGGGATGGCTACACCTTC. Residues: CASSLGGDGYTF.